This T cell receptor beta chain came from a study of T cells in Graves' hyperthyroidism and ophthalmopathy. Patients were excluded for uncontrolled infection, other autoimmune disease, pregnancy or lactation. The CDR3 has 13 residues. Germline V gives CDR1 MNHNS, CDR2 SASEGT. V lost 6 bases and J lost 5, with 14 bases in between. This clonotype was seen ten or more times. Researchers amplified the TCR beta CDR3 regions from RNA transcripts. RT-PCR in the first round (using the HTBI primer set) targeted the TCR CDR3. TCRdb fed the multiplex PCR reads into MiXCR, producing one record per CDR3 protein. The data contain around 340,000 distinct CDR3 sequences, around 23% of them singletons.

J is TRBJ2-7 and V is TRBV6-1, with D perhaps given as TRBD1 or TRBD2 (5 bases each). The TCR sequence derives from a woman in her 50s with Graves' hyperthyroidism. Sequencing used blood. The CDR3 spells CASSAGRRDEQYF. CDR3 DNA sequence: TGTGCCAGCAGCGCAGGGAGAAGGGACGAGCAGTACTTC.